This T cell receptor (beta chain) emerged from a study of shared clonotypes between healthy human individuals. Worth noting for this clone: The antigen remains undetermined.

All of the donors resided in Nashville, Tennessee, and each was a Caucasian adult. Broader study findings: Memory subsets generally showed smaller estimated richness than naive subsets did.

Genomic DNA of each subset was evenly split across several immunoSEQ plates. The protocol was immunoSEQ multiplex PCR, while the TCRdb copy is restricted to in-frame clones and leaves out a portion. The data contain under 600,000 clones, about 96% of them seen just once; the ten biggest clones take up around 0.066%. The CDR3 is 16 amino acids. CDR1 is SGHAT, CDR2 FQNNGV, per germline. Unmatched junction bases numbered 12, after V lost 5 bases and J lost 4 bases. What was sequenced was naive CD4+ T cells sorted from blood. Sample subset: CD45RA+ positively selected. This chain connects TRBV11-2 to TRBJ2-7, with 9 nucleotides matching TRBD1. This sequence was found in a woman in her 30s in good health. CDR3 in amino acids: CASSRVPGQGAYEQYF. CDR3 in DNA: TGTGCCAGCAGCCGGGTCCCGGGACAGGGAGCTTACGAGCAGTACTTC.